Detailed here is one TCR beta chain. Antigen: not known. This record belongs to a study of cytomegalovirus exposure and HLA in healthy donors. General study points: Analysis was carried out at a later point, and it linked a missense DCLRE1C variant to TCR beta V- and J-gene trimming. Reports showed the classifier diagnosing cytomegalovirus status with high specificity and sensitivity.

CDR1 and CDR2 (germline): ENHRY, SYGVKD. Trimming cost V 3 bases and J 7 bases, with 9 bases left between them. The CDR3 totals 12 residues. This PCR relied on a set of 60 Vbeta primers and 13 Jbeta primers. Assay used: immunoSEQ multiplex PCR; TCRdb lists only in-frame clones, some missing. Counted here are roughly 150,000 clones, around 84% occurring once; the ten biggest clones make up less than 2.5%. The V and J genes are TRBV10-3 and TRBJ1-1; D possibly corresponds to TRBD1 (6 bases). Sequencing was carried out using PBMCs. This TCR was recovered from a woman aged 18-29 years in good health and CMV-seronegative. This CDR3 reads CAISDRGGEAFF. CDR3 bases: TGTGCCATCAGTGATCGAGGGGGTGAAGCTTTCTTT.